This T cell receptor (beta chain) was sequenced during a study of T cells in tuberculosis. Findings of the study overall: Classification accuracy was about 90% (AUROC over 0.85) with the GMM-specific repertoire.

Method: immunoSEQ multiplex PCR; TCRdb's copy keeps in-frame clones and lacks some. The sample has about 23,000 clones; around 95% are singletons. Comment on this clone: What it binds is unknown.

CDR1 and CDR2 (germline): ENHRY, SYGVKD. V lost 4 bases to trimming and J lost 4 bases; unmatched junction nucleotides: 2. The CDR3 is 13 residues long. Sequencing input: PBMCs. The V call is TRBV10-3, the J call TRBJ1-1; TRBD1 matches 8 bases. This receptor was obtained from a donor between 10 and 35 years old with latent tuberculosis or without tuberculosis infection. CDR3 sequence (DNA): TGTGCCATCAGTGGGGACAGGAGCACTGAAGCTTTCTTT. The encoded protein is CAISGDRSTEAFF.